The 32 T cell receptor beta chains given below trace back to one sample, sequenced in a study of T cells in Graves' hyperthyroidism and ophthalmopathy. What was amplified from RNA transcripts were TCR beta CDR3 regions. HTBI primers were used for first-round RT-PCR of the TCR CDR3. One entry per CDR3 protein results from TCRdb running MiXCR on the multiplex PCR reads. Here the sample spans about half a million distinct CDR3 sequences, about 20% being singletons. Sequencing was performed on blood. Receptor source: a woman aged 70-85 years with Graves' ophthalmopathy.

This clonotype was found many times. In DNA form, the CDR3 reads TGTGCCAGCAGCTTAGGAGGGGCTTCCTACAATGAGCAGTTCTTC. This gives the protein CASSLGGASYNEQFF. The rearrangement uses TRBV7-9 and TRBJ2-1; D may be TRBD1 or TRBD2 (5 bases each). Germline V gene data show CDR1 as SEHNR and CDR2 as FQNEAQ (reference sequence). This CDR3 has 15 amino acids. Deletions cut 1 base from V and 1 base from J, with 8 bases between.

The chain uses TRBV18 and TRBJ2-7; 9 bases map to TRBD2. V lost 3 bases, J lost 2 bases, and 5 bases stayed unmatched. The CDR3 has 15 residues. Germline CDR1 KGHSH, CDR2 LQKENI. CDR3 DNA: TGTGCCAGCTCACCTACCGGGACTAGCACCTACGAGCAGTACTTC. It specifies CASSPTGTSTYEQYF.

This clonotype was seen repeatedly, ten times or more. Here the CDR3 DNA reads TGTGCCAGTAGTACGGGACGGAACTATGGCTACACCTTC. Residues: CASSTGRNYGYTF. V is TRBV19 and J is TRBJ1-2; maybe TRBD1 (5 bases). Deletions cut 4 bases from V and 2 bases from J, with 8 bases between. The CDR3 contains 13 residues. Germline V gene data show CDR1 as LNHDA and CDR2 as SQIVND (reference sequence).

The rearrangement joins TRBV18 to TRBJ1-5; 9 bases agree with TRBD1. Germline V gene lookup returns CDR1 KGHSH and CDR2 LQKENI. Trimming cost V 5 bases and J 4 bases; bases outside gene matches: 3. The length of the CDR3 is 14 residues. For the CDR3, the DNA is TGTGCCAGCTCAAAGGGACAGGGTAATCAGCCCCAGCATTTT. Protein: CASSKGQGNQPQHF.

This clonotype turned up a few times. The V and J genes are TRBV7-2 and TRBJ2-1; TRBD2 agrees at 8 bases. With V trimmed by 2 bases and J by 15 bases, 9 bases remained unmatched. The CDR3 spans 13 residues. Germline values: CDR1 SGHTA, CDR2 FQGNSA. This CDR3 is CASSLPISGARFF. For the CDR3, the DNA is TGTGCCAGCAGCTTACCTATTAGCGGGGCCCGGTTCTTC.

J is TRBJ1-1 and V is TRBV20-1; D not certain. This CDR3 spans 16 amino acids. The V end was cut by 0 bases, the J end by 3 bases, with 17 bases between. The germline V gene has CDR1 DFQATT and CDR2 SNEGSKA (reference sequence). Here the CDR3 DNA reads TGCAGTGCTAGAGATCCTTGGGTGATGAGGGACACTGAAGCTTTCTTT. Protein: CSARDPWVMRDTEAFF.

This sequence joins TRBV28 and TRBJ2-5; 13 bases agree with TRBD2. This CDR3 region has 16 residues. The trim removed 6 bases at V and 4 bases at J, leaving 8 bases unmatched. CDR1 and CDR2 (germline): MDHEN, SYDVKM. Written as DNA, the CDR3 is TGTGCCAGCAGCCGGGGACTAGCGGGAATGGGAGAGACCCAGTACTTC. Amino acid sequence: CASSRGLAGMGETQYF.

The V call is TRBV12-3 or TRBV12-4, the J call TRBJ2-1, with 12 bases aligning to TRBD2. The CDR3 spans 15 residues. The junction had 5 bases not matched to a gene; V was cut back by 5 bases and J by 6 bases. As DNA, the CDR3 is TGTGCCAGCAGTCAGACTAGCGGGAGTCCCAATGAGCAGTTCTTC. This translates into CASSQTSGSPNEQFF.

This clonotype was seen ten or more times. V and J are TRBV7-2 and TRBJ2-1, with TRBD1 matching over 8 bases. CDR1 and CDR2 from the germline V gene are SGHTA and FQGNSA. The CDR3 is made up of 17 amino acids. After removal of 5 bases from V and 5 bases from J, the junction contained 14 bases not matched to a gene. CDR3 sequence: CASSLSSTGVGDNEQFF. DNA for the CDR3: TGTGCCAGCAGCCTCTCCTCGACAGGGGTGGGGGACAATGAGCAGTTCTTC.

This clonotype was picked up a small number of times. The J gene is TRBJ1-5, the V gene TRBV3-1; D gene unclear. The CDR3 is 14 amino acids. V was shortened by 1 base and J by 8 bases, with 12 bases between the two germline ends. CDR1 is LGHDT, CDR2 YNNKEL, per germline (reference sequence). As DNA, the CDR3 is TGTGCCAGCAGCCAAGTGAGGCAAGGGAAGCCCCAGCATTTT. As protein: CASSQVRQGKPQHF.

This clonotype was seen more than once but under ten times. The CDR3: CASSKRTESNFINYGYTF. In DNA form, the CDR3 reads TGTGCCAGCAGTAAGAGGACAGAAAGTAATTTTATTAACTATGGCTACACCTTC. The V gene is TRBV2, the J gene TRBJ1-2, with D possibly TRBD1 on 6 matching bases. The V and J ends lost 5 bases and 1 base respectively, with 23 bases between them. Germline V gene sequence: CDR1 SNHLY, CDR2 FYNNEI. The CDR3 totals 18 residues. Based on the CDR3 plus reference TRBV2 and TRBJ1-2, the full variable domain is EPEVTQTPSHQVTQMGQEVILRCVPISNHLYFYWYRQILGQKVEFLVSFYNNEISEKSEIFDDQFSVERPDGSNFTLKIRSTKLEDSAMYFCASSKRTESNFINYGYTFGSGTRLTVV.

CDR3 residues: CASSYSGWRLAGVNEQYF. Here the CDR3 DNA reads TGTGCCAGCAGTTACTCAGGCTGGAGACTAGCGGGAGTCAACGAGCAGTACTTC. The chain couples TRBV6-2 or TRBV6-3 to TRBJ2-7; 12 bases align to TRBD2. J lost 5 bases, V lost 0 bases, and 11 bases had no gene match. This CDR3 spans 18 amino acids. Germline lookup yields CDR1 MNHEY and CDR2 SVGEGT.

J is TRBJ1-2 and V is TRBV27; 8 nucleotides match TRBD1. J lost 8 bases, V lost 5 bases, and 4 bases had no gene match. CDR3 size: 12 residues. The germline V gene encodes CDR1 MNHEY and CDR2 SMNVEV (reference sequence). The CDR3 sequence is CASSPTGVGYTF. Written as DNA, the CDR3 is TGTGCCAGCAGTCCGACAGGGGTCGGCTACACCTTC.

This clonotype occurred many times. The chain uses TRBV28 and TRBJ1-1; no clear D. V lost 6 bases to trimming and J lost 4 bases, with 15 bases between them. The CDR3 runs 14 residues. Germline lookup yields CDR1 MDHEN and CDR2 SYDVKM. CDR3 bases: TGTGCCAGCAGGATTAATGGGGTGGGCACTGAAGCTTTCTTT. Amino acids: CASRINGVGTEAFF.

Only a few counts were recorded for this clonotype. This chain links TRBV20-1 with TRBJ1-6, with TRBD1 as a possible D gene (5 bases). Looked up from germline, CDR1 is DFQATT and CDR2 is SNEGSKA (reference sequence). The CDR3 contains 14 residues. The germline V and J ends were trimmed by 4 bases and 5 bases, with 12 bases remaining between them. The CDR3 is CSAISAGNNSPLHF. CDR3 bases: TGCAGTGCTATCTCGGCAGGGAATAATTCACCCCTCCACTTT.

This sequence joins TRBV18 and TRBJ1-1; the match to TRBD1 covers 7 bases. The V and J ends lost 8 bases and 4 bases, in that order; junction bases with no gene match: 13. Germline loops: CDR1 KGHSH, CDR2 LQKENI. The CDR3 is 15 residues long. CDR3 in amino acids: CASTREGAGATEAFF. The CDR3 DNA follows: TGTGCCAGCACCAGGGAGGGGGCTGGAGCCACTGAAGCTTTCTTT.

This clonotype was detected many times. In DNA form, the CDR3 reads TGCAGTGCTTCCAATCTAGCGGGGTCCTACAATGAGCAGTTCTTC. Translated: CSASNLAGSYNEQFF. The chain couples TRBV20-1 to TRBJ2-1, with TRBD2 matching 9 bases. The CDR3 length is 15 residues. Per germline, CDR1 DFQATT and CDR2 SNEGSKA (reference sequence). J lost 1 base, V lost 5 bases, and 6 bases had no gene match.

In its sample, this clonotype was seen many times. V gene TRBV28 combines with J gene TRBJ1-1; weak D call: TRBD1 (6 bases). V was pared by 6 bases and J by 1 base, with 12 bases between. CDR3 size: 14 residues. Germline V lookup: CDR1 MDHEN, CDR2 SYDVKM. The CDR3 DNA is TGTGCCAGCAGACAGGGAGGCGGGAACACTGAAGCTTTCTTT. As protein: CASRQGGGNTEAFF.

The J gene is TRBJ2-7, the V gene TRBV20-1; 7 bases fit TRBD1. The trim removed 5 bases at V and 1 base at J, leaving 8 bases unmatched. Germline loops: CDR1 DFQATT, CDR2 SNEGSKA (reference sequence). This CDR3 comprises 14 residues. The CDR3 nucleotides are TGCAGTGCTCCCGCCCTGGGACAGTCCTACGAGCAGTACTTC. It encodes CSAPALGQSYEQYF.

Points on this clonotype: This may come from a read error, since a much larger clone is one base off. The V call is TRBV2, the J call TRBJ1-2; a possible D gene is TRBD1 (6 bases). CDR1 and CDR2 (germline): SNHLY, FYNNEI. This CDR3 region has 12 residues. This chain's CDR3 is CASSVGGLGYIF. The CDR3 DNA sequence: TGTGCCAGCAGTGTGGGGGGGCTTGGCTACATCTTC.

This clonotype was counted ten times or more. V and J are TRBV12-3 or TRBV12-4 and TRBJ2-1; TRBD2 agrees at 13 bases. This CDR3 is built from 15 residues. Unmatched junction bases numbered 7, after V lost 5 bases and J lost 9 bases. The CDR3 is CASSRTSGRAGEQFF. The CDR3 DNA follows: TGTGCCAGCAGTCGAACTAGCGGGAGGGCTGGTGAGCAGTTCTTC.

This clonotype showed up just a few times. The genes are TRBV7-3 and TRBJ2-2, with 11 positions matching TRBD1. CDR1 and CDR2 (germline): SGHTA, FQGTGA. The CDR3 is made up of 15 amino acids. V trimming: 5 bases; J trimming: 6 bases; junction bases outside the gene matches: 5. The CDR3 here is CASSTGTGGAGELFF. The DNA of the CDR3 is TGTGCCAGCAGCACCGGGACAGGGGGTGCCGGGGAGCTGTTTTTT.

On this clonotype itself: A much more abundant neighbour one base away suggests this may be a read error. The V gene is TRBV11-2, the J gene TRBJ1-1; D unresolved. The germline CDR1 and CDR2 sequences are SGHAT and FQNNGV. The CDR3 covers 15 residues. V lost 6 bases to trimming and J lost 5 bases, with 19 bases between them. The CDR3 nucleotides are TGTGCCAGCAGTCCGCTAAGGAGGGCAAGGACTGAAGCTTTCTTT. Translating gives CASSPLRRARTEAFF.

Many counts were recorded for this clonotype. The J gene is TRBJ1-2, the V gene TRBV28; possible D gene TRBD1, 6 bases. V was shortened by 2 bases and J by 4 bases, with 17 bases between the two germline ends. The length of the CDR3 is 16 residues. Germline V gives CDR1 MDHEN, CDR2 SYDVKM. The CDR3 region is CASSLPRGFSGYGYTF. The CDR3 DNA follows: TGTGCCAGCAGTTTACCCAGGGGATTCTCCGGCTATGGCTACACCTTC.

DNA of the CDR3: TGTGCCAGCAGTTTCTCCCCGGGGGCGATTGACGAGCAGTACTTC. The encoded protein is CASSFSPGAIDEQYF. V and J are TRBV28 and TRBJ2-7; D may match TRBD1 or TRBD2 (6 bases each). This CDR3 region has 15 residues. The V gene lost 3 bases and the J gene lost 5 bases, with 17 bases spanning the gap. Germline values: CDR1 MDHEN, CDR2 SYDVKM. The entire variable domain, with the rest obtained from reference TRBV28 and TRBJ2-7, is as follows: DVKVTQSSRYLVKRTGEKVFLECVQDMDHENMFWYRQDPGLGLRLIYFSYDVKMKEKGDIPEGYSVSREKKERFSLILESASTNQTSMYLCASSFSPGAIDEQYFGPGTRLTVT.

The table lists this clonotype with many counts. V gene TRBV2 combines with J gene TRBJ2-7; possibly TRBD2 for D (5 bases). The V gene lost 2 bases and the J gene lost 3 bases, with 5 bases spanning the gap. Germline V lookup: CDR1 SNHLY, CDR2 FYNNEI. There are 12 residues in the CDR3. The CDR3 sequence: CASSERGYEQYF. The CDR3 DNA reads TGTGCCAGCAGTGAACGGGGCTACGAGCAGTACTTC. The full variable domain, rest sourced from reference TRBV2 and TRBJ2-7, is EPEVTQTPSHQVTQMGQEVILRCVPISNHLYFYWYRQILGQKVEFLVSFYNNEISEKSEIFDDQFSVERPDGSNFTLKIRSTKLEDSAMYFCASSERGYEQYFGPGTRLTVT.

For the CDR3, the DNA is TGCAGTGCTAGGGCTATGACAGGTAATCAGCCCCAGCATTTT. Translating it yields CSARAMTGNQPQHF. V gene TRBV20-1 combines with J gene TRBJ1-5, with a tentative D call TRBD1 (6 bases). The length of the CDR3 is 14 residues. Germline V CDR1 and CDR2: DFQATT, SNEGSKA (reference sequence). Between the trimmed V and J ends, which lost 3 bases and 4 bases, there was a span of 13 bases.

The chain uses TRBV20-1 and TRBJ2-1; 14 bases match TRBD2. The germline V gene encodes CDR1 DFQATT and CDR2 SNEGSKA (reference sequence). CDR3 length: 15 residues. The V and J ends lost 2 bases and 7 bases, in that order; junction bases with no gene match: 4. Here the CDR3 reads CSARKTSGRGNEQFF. In DNA, the CDR3 is TGCAGTGCTAGAAAGACTAGCGGGAGGGGGAATGAGCAGTTCTTC.

Only a few counts were recorded for this clonotype. This chain uses TRBV6-1 with TRBJ2-7; TRBD1 agrees at 9 bases. Germline CDR1 is MNHNS and CDR2 is SASEGT. The trim removed 6 bases at V and 7 bases at J, leaving 13 bases unmatched. The CDR3 loop spans 15 amino acids. Here the CDR3 DNA reads TGTGCCAGCAGCGGGTACAGGGGGCCCTTGGGGGAGCAGTACTTC. The encoded protein is CASSGYRGPLGEQYF.

This chain links TRBV14 with TRBJ2-7; 8 nucleotides agree with TRBD1. CDR1 is SGHDN and CDR2 is FVKESK in the germline V gene. The CDR3 length is 15 residues. The V segment lost 6 bases and the J segment 1 base; nucleotides outside the gene matches: 8. The CDR3 DNA is TGTGCCAGCAGTCTCCGACAGGGGATTTCCTACGAGCAGTACTTC. Amino acid sequence: CASSLRQGISYEQYF.

This clonotype occurred a few times. This chain joins TRBV6-1 and TRBJ2-2; D remains ambiguous. CDR3 length: 17 residues. Trimming shortened V by 6 bases and J by 0 bases, and 17 bases separated the two germline ends. Germline assignment: CDR1 MNHNS and CDR2 SASEGT. The CDR3 DNA follows: TGTGCCAGCAGCTTGGCCGAGGAGTACGCGAACACCGGGGAGCTGTTTTTT. It yields the protein CASSLAEEYANTGELFF.

This sequence joins TRBV6-6 and TRBJ1-2; 8 bases align to TRBD1. CDR1 is MNHNY, CDR2 SVGAGI, per germline (reference sequence). J lost 8 bases, V lost 2 bases, and 4 bases had no gene match. The CDR3 sequence is 13 residues long. CDR3 residues: CASSYQGAQGYTF. DNA of the CDR3: TGTGCCAGCAGTTACCAGGGGGCTCAAGGCTACACCTTC.